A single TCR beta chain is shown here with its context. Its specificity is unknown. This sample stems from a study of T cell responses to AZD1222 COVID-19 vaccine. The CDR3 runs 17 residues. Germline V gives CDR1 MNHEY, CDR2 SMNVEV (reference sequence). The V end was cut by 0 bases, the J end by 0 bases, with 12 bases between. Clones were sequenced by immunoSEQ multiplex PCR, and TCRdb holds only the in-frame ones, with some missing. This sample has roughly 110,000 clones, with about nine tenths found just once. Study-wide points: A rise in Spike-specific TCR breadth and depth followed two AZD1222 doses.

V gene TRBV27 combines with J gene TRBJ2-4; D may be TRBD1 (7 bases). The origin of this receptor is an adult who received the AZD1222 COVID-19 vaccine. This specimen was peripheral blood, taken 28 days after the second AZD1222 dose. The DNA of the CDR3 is TGTGCCAGCAGTTTATCGGGAGGACAGGTAGCCAAAAACATTCAGTACTTC. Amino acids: CASSLSGGQVAKNIQYF.